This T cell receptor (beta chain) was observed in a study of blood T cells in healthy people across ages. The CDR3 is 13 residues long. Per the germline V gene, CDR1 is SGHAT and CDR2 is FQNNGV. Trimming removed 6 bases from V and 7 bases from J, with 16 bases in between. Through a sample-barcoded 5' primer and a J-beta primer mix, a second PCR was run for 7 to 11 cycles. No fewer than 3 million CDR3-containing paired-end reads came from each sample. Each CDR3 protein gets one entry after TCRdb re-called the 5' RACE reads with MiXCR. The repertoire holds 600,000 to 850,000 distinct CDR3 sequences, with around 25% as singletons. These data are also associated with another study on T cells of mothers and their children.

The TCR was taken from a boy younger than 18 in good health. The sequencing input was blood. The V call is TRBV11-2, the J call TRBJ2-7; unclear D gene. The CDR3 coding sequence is TGTGCCAGCAGTCAACACGGCCTTGGGGAGCAGTACTTC. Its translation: CASSQHGLGEQYF. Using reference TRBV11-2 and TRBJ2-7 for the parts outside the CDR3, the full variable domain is EAGVAQSPRYKIIEKRQSVAFWCNPISGHATLYWYQQILGQGPKLLIQFQNNGVVDDSQLPKDRFSAERLKGVDSTLKIQPAKLEDSAVYLCASSQHGLGEQYFGPGTRLTVT.